This paragraph covers one T cell receptor (beta chain) sequence. Its antigen is not known. The CDR3 contains 19 residues. Germline CDR1 and CDR2: SGHRS and YFSETQ. With 5 bases clipped from V and 0 bases from J, the junction kept 18 bases outside the gene matches. The data originate from a study of shared clonotypes between healthy human individuals. Whole-study findings and limits: Investigators collected only blood, and repertoires in tissues likely differ. Richness estimates generally favored naive over memory subsets. It was the non-shared clonotypes that had lower generation probabilities than clonotypes shared by all four donors.

Repertoires were generated with immunoSEQ multiplex PCR, while TCRdb's copy carries only in-frame clones and drops some. The sample consists of hundreds of thousands of clones, 90% to 97% of them appearing once. The sample taken for sequencing was naive CD4+ T cells sorted from blood. Subset defined: CD45RA+ positively selected. This receptor was identified in a woman in her 30s in good health. The chain uses TRBV5-1 and TRBJ2-3; 7 nucleotides line up with TRBD1. The CDR3 loop is CASRGDSWRHGASTDTQYF. As DNA, the CDR3 is TGCGCCAGCAGGGGGGACAGCTGGCGGCACGGAGCTAGCACAGATACGCAGTATTTT.